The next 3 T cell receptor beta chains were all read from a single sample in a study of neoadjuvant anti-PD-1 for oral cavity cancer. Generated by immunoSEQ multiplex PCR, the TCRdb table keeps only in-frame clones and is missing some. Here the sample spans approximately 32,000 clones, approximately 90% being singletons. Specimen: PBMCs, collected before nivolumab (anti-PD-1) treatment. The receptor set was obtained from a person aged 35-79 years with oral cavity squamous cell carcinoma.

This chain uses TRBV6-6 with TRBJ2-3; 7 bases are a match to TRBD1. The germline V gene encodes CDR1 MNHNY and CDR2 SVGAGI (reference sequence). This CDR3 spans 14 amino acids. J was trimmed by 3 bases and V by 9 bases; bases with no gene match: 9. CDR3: CASDAGGWTDTQYF. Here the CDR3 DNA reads TGTGCCAGTGACGCAGGGGGTTGGACAGATACGCAGTATTTT.

The CDR3 sequence is CASSPGWFDGGSTDTQYF. The CDR3, as DNA: TGTGCCAGCTCACCAGGGTGGTTTGACGGGGGAAGCACAGATACGCAGTATTTT. The chain combines TRBV18 with TRBJ2-3, with D possibly matching TRBD2 (6 bases). CDR1 and CDR2 from the germline V gene are KGHSH and LQKENI. This CDR3 is 18 amino acids long. Trimming left V 2 bases short and J 0 bases short, with 18 bases between.

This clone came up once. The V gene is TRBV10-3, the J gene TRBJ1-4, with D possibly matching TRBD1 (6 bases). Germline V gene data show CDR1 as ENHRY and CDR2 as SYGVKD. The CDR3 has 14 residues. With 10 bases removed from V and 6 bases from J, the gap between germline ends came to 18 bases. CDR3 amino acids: CATRTAQRDEKLFF. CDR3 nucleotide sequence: TGTGCCACCCGGACAGCTCAACGGGATGAAAAACTGTTTTTT.